The entry that follows covers one T cell receptor (beta chain) sequence. Its antigen remains unknown. This CDR3 comprises 15 residues. Per the germline V gene, CDR1 is MNHEY and CDR2 is SVGAGI. Losses at the gene ends were 0 bases for V and 4 bases for J; bases not matched to a gene: 3. Repertoires were generated with immunoSEQ multiplex PCR, while TCRdb's copy carries only in-frame clones and drops some. In the table there are around 150,000 clones, approximately 92% of which are singletons. This specimen belongs to a study of T cell responses to AZD1222 COVID-19 vaccine. Study-level points and caveats: Females made up more of the donors, who were largely white British, and clonal diversity may have come out too low. Recipients of two AZD1222 doses showed rising Spike-specific TCR breadth and depth.

This chain joins TRBV6-5 and TRBJ1-2; 9 bases match TRBD1. The material was peripheral blood, obtained 28 days after the second AZD1222 dose. This receptor was obtained from an adult who received the AZD1222 COVID-19 vaccine. Here the CDR3 reads CASSYSTGGGYGYTF. The CDR3 bases are TGTGCCAGCAGTTACTCGACAGGGGGTGGCTATGGCTACACCTTC.